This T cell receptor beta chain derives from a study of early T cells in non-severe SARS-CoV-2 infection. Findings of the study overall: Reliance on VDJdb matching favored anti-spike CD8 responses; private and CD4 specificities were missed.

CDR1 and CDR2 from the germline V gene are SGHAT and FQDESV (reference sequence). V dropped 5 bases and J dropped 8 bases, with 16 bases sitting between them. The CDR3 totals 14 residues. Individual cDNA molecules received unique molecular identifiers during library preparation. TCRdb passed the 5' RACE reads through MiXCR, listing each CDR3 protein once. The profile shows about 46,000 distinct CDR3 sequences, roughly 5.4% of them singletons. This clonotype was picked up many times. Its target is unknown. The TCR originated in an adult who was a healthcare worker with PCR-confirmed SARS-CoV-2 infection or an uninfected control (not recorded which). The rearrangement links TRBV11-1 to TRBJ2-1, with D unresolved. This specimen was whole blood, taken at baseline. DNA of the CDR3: TGTGCCAGCAGCCACCGGAACCATTGGGATGAGCAGTTCTTC. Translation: CASSHRNHWDEQFF.